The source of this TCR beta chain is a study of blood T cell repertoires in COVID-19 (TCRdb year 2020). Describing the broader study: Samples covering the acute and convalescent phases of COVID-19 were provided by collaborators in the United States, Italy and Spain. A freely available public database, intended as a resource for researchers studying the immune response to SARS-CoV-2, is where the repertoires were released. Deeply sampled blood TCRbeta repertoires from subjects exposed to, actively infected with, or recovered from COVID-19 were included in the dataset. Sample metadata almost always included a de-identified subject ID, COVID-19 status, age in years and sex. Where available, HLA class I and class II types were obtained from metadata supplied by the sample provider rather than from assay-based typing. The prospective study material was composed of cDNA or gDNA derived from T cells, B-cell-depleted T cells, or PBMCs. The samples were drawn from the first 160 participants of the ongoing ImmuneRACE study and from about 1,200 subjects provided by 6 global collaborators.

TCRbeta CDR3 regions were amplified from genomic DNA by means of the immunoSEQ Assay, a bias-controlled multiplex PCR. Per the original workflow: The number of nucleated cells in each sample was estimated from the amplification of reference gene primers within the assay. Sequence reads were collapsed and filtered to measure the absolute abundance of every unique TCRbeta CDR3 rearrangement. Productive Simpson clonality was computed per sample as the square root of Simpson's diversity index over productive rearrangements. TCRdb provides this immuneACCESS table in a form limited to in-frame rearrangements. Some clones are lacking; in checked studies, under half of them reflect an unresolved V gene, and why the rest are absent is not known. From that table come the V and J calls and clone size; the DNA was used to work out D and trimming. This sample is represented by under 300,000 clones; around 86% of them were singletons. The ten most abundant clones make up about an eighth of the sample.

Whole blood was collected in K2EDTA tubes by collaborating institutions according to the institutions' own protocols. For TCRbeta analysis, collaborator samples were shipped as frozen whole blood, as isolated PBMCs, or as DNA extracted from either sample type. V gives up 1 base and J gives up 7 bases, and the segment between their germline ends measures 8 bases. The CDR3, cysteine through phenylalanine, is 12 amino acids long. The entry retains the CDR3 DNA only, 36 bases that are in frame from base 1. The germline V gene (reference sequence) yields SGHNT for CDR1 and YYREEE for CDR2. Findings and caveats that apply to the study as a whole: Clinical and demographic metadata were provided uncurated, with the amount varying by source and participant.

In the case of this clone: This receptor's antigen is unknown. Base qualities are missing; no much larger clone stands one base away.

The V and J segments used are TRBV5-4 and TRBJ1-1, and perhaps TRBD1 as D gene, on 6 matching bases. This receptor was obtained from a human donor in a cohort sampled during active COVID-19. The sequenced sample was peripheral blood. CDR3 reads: CASSLKDSEAFF. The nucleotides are TGTGCCAGCAGCTTGAAGGACAGTGAAGCTTTCTTT.